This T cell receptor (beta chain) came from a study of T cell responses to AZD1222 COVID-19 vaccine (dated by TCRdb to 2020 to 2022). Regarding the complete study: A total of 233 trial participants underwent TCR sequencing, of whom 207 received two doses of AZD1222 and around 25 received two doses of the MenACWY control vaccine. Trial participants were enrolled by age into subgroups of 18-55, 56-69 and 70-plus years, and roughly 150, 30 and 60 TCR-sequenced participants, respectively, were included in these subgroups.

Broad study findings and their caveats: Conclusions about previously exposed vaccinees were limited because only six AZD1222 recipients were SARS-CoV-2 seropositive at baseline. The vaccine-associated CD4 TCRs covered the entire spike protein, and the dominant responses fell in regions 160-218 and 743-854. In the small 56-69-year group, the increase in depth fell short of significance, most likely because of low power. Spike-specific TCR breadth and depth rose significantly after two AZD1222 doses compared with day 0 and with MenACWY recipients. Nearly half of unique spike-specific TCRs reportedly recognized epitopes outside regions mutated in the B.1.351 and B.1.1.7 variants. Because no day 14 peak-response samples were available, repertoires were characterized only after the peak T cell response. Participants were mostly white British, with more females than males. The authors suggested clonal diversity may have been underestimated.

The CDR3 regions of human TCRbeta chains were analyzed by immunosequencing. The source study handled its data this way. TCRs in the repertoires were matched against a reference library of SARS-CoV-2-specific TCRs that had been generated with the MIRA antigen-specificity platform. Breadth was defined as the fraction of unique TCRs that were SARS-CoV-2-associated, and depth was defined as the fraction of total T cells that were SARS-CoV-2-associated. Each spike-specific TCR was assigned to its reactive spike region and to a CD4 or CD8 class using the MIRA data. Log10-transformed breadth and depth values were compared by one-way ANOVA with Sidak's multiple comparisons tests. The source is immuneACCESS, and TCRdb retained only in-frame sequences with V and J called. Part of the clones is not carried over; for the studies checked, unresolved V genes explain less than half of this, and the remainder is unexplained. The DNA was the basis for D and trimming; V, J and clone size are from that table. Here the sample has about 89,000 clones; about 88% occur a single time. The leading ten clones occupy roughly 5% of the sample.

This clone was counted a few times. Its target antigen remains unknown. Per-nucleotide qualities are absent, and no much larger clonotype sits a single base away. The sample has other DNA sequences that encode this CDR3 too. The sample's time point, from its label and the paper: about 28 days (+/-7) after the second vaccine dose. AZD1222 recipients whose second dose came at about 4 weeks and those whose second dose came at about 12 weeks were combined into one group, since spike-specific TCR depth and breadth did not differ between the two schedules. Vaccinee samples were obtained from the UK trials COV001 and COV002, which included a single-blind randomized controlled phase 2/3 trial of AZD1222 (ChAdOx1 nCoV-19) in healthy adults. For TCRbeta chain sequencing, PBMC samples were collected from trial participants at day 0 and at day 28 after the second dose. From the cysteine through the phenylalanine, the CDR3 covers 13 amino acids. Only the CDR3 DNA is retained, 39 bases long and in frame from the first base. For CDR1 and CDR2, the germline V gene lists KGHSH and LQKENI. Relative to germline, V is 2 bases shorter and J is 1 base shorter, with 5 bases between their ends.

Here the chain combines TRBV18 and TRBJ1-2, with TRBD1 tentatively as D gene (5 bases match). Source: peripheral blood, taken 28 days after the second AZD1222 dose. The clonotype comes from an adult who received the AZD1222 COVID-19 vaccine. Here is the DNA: TGTGCCAGCTCACCAGACAGTAACTATGGCTACACCTTC. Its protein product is CASSPDSNYGYTF.